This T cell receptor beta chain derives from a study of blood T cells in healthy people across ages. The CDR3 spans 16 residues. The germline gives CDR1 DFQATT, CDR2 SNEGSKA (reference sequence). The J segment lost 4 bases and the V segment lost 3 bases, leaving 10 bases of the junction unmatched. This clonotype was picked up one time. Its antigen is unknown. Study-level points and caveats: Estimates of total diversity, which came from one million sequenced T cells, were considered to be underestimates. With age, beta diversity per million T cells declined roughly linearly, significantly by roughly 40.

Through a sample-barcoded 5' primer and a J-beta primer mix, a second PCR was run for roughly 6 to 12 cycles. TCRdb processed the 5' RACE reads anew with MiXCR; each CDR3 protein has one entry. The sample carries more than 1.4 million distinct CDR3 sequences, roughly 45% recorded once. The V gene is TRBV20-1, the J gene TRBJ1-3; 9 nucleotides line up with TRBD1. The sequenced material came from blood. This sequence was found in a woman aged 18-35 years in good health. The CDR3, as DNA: TGCAGTGCTAGTCGCCTAGGGACAGGGCTAGGAAACACCATATATTTT. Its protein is CSASRLGTGLGNTIYF.